Shown below are 3 T cell receptor beta chains from a single sample sequenced in a study of beta chain features in type 1 diabetes. All of the isolated RNA was reverse transcribed, so expressed TCRB transcripts were sequenced. Assay used: immunoSEQ multiplex PCR; TCRdb lists only in-frame clones, some missing. The sample carries 500,000 to 700,000 clones, roughly a sixth recorded once. The sample consisted of naive CD4+ T cells from blood. The receptors derive from a man aged 18 to 29 in good health.

This rearrangement joins TRBV10-3 to TRBJ2-3, with D perhaps matching TRBD1 (6 bases). The V gene's germline CDR1 is ENHRY and CDR2 SYGVKD. V shed 4 bases and J shed 2 bases, with 19 bases lying between them. This CDR3 region has 17 residues. The CDR3 DNA reads as TGTGCCATCAGTGGCACTGACAGGATGGCGCACACAGATACGCAGTATTTT. It specifies CAISGTDRMAHTDTQYF.

This sequence joins TRBV18 and TRBJ1-5; D is ambiguous. V dropped 6 bases and J dropped 6 bases, with 12 bases sitting between them. CDR1 and CDR2 from the germline V gene are KGHSH and LQKENI. This CDR3 is built from 13 residues. The CDR3 protein is CASSLTGVQPQHF. The CDR3 region has the DNA TGTGCCAGCTCCCTAACGGGAGTTCAGCCCCAGCATTTT.

This clone was seen a few times. This sequence joins TRBV9 and TRBJ2-7; 7 bases are a match to TRBD2. Germline-derived CDR1 and CDR2 are SGDLS and YYNGEE. The length of the CDR3 is 15 residues. The V and J ends lost 0 bases and 5 bases, in that order; junction bases with no gene match: 8. The CDR3 loop reads CASSVDGREWHEQYF. The CDR3 DNA sequence: TGTGCCAGCAGCGTAGACGGGCGGGAGTGGCACGAGCAGTACTTC.